The 22 T cell receptor beta chains given below trace back to one sample, sequenced in a study of CD8+CD57+ T cells in acquired aplastic anemia. Genomic DNA served as template for TCR beta VDJ and CDR3 profiling. Via MiXCR, TCRdb re-called the reads, giving one row per CDR3 protein. Among about 190,000 distinct CDR3 sequences listed, under 55% were seen once. Patients selected for sequencing had displayed CD8+CD57+ cell expansion by flow cytometry. Sequencing used sorted CD4+, CD8+, or CD8+CD57+ T cells (not recorded which) from PBMCs. Every receptor here comes from a human donor with aplastic anemia.

This clonotype was seen once. The chain combines TRBV29-1 with TRBJ2-3, with TRBD2 identical over 9 bases. The junction had 10 bases not matched to a gene; V was cut back by 7 bases and J by 2 bases. Germline V gene sequence: CDR1 SQVTM, CDR2 ANQGSEA. The CDR3 contains 15 residues. CDR3: CSGGLGGRVTDTQYF. CDR3 in DNA: TGCAGCGGTGGACTGGGCGGGAGGGTCACAGATACGCAGTATTTT.

On this clonotype: The junction departs from the called germline gene at one end, perhaps through a read error. V gene TRBV5-5 combines with J gene TRBJ2-7; 8 bases are a match to TRBD2. From germline, CDR1 is SGHKS and CDR2 YYEKEE (reference sequence). The CDR3 covers 14 residues. CDR3 sequence (DNA): TGTACCAGCAGCAACGCGGGGGGAGCTTTGGAGCAGTACTTC. It yields the protein CTSSNAGGALEQYF.

V usage is TRBV25-1 and J usage is TRBJ1-2; a possible D gene is TRBD1 (5 bases). V gave up 2 bases and J gave up 3 bases, with 7 bases separating them. The CDR3 spans 13 residues. In germline, CDR1 is MGHDK, CDR2 SYGVNS. The DNA of the CDR3 is TGTGCCAGCAGTGAAGTAGGGGACTATGGCTACACCTTC. Its translation is CASSEVGDYGYTF.

This clonotype was seen many times. The CDR3 DNA reads TGCGCCAGCAGCTTGGACAGATACTACAATGAGCAGTTCTTC. Residues: CASSLDRYYNEQFF. This rearrangement joins TRBV5-1 to TRBJ2-1; D is unresolved. Looked up from germline, CDR1 is SGHRS and CDR2 is YFSETQ. The CDR3 is 14 amino acids. Trimming stripped 0 bases from V and 3 bases from J, with 7 bases between.

This clonotype was recorded many times. The V and J genes are TRBV24-1 and TRBJ1-5; 10 nucleotides align to TRBD1. CDR3 size: 16 residues. With 5 bases clipped from V and 3 bases from J, the junction kept 6 bases outside the gene matches. Germline V gene sequence: CDR1 KGHDR, CDR2 SFDVKD. The CDR3 protein is CATSAGTGALNQPQHF. CDR3 DNA: TGTGCCACCAGTGCCGGGACAGGGGCCCTCAATCAGCCCCAGCATTTT.

The V and J genes are TRBV7-2 and TRBJ2-7, with 9 positions matching TRBD2. Germline values: CDR1 SGHTA, CDR2 FQGNSA. V lost 0 bases to trimming and J lost 5 bases; unmatched junction nucleotides: 5. CDR3 length: 15 amino acids. For the CDR3, the DNA is TGTGCCAGCAGCTTAGCCGCGGGGGGGCGGAACGAGCAGTACTTC. Protein: CASSLAAGGRNEQYF.

The chain links TRBV20-1 to TRBJ2-3, with 8 bases aligning to TRBD1. Germline assignment: CDR1 DFQATT and CDR2 SNEGSKA (reference sequence). The trim removed 6 bases at V and 9 bases at J, leaving 5 bases unmatched. The CDR3 sequence is 11 residues long. CDR3 in DNA: TGCAGTGCGCAACAGGGGGTCACGCAGTATTTT. This codes for CSAQQGVTQYF.

The rearrangement links TRBV10-3 to TRBJ2-7; D is undetermined. Trimming removed 2 bases at V and 2 bases at J, with 4 bases between. The CDR3 has 12 residues. Germline V gene data show CDR1 as ENHRY and CDR2 as SYGVKD. CDR3 protein: CAISEAAYEQYF. As DNA, the CDR3 is TGTGCCATCAGTGAGGCCGCCTACGAGCAGTACTTC.

This chain uses TRBV6-5 with TRBJ2-7; 12 nucleotides agree with TRBD1. The germline CDR1 and CDR2 sequences are MNHEY and SVGAGI. V was pared by 2 bases and J by 7 bases, with 9 bases of the junction left unmatched. The CDR3 is 16 residues long. As DNA, the CDR3 is TGTGCCAGCAGTTACGGGGACAGGGGGCCTAACAATGAGCAGTACTTC. This sequence encodes CASSYGDRGPNNEQYF.

Points on this clonotype: The junction shows a germline mismatch at one end, possibly a read error. The CDR3 spells CDTSGGPGALDEQYF. The DNA for the CDR3 is TGTGACACCAGTGGAGGACCCGGGGCGTTAGACGAGCAGTACTTC. This rearrangement joins TRBV24-1 to TRBJ2-7; the D gene could be TRBD1 or TRBD2 (5 bases each). CDR1 is KGHDR, CDR2 SFDVKD, per germline. This CDR3 spans 15 amino acids.

This clonotype was picked up many times. The V call is TRBV9, the J call TRBJ2-1, with no clear D. The ends were cut back, 2 bases at V and 2 bases at J, with 11 bases in the middle. The CDR3 spans 15 residues. Germline CDR1 is SGDLS and CDR2 is YYNGEE. This CDR3 is CASSVEQDAYNEQFF. The CDR3 DNA reads TGTGCCAGCAGCGTGGAGCAGGACGCCTACAATGAGCAGTTCTTC.

The chain couples TRBV5-1 to TRBJ1-5, with D unclear. Between the trimmed V and J ends, which lost 1 base and 4 bases, there was a span of 9 bases. Germline-derived CDR1 and CDR2 are SGHRS and YFSETQ. This CDR3 is built from 14 residues. CDR3 loop: CASSLSSHNQPQHF. CDR3 bases: TGCGCCAGCAGCTTGAGCAGCCATAATCAGCCCCAGCATTTT.

This clonotype was counted ten times or more. The chain combines TRBV27 with TRBJ2-7, with TRBD1 as a possible D gene (6 bases). The V gene lost 6 bases and the J gene lost 3 bases, with 12 bases spanning the gap. The CDR3 length is 13 residues. Germline V lookup: CDR1 MNHEY, CDR2 SMNVEV (reference sequence). CDR3 nucleotide sequence: TGTGCCAGCAGGGCAGGGGACCGCTACGAGCAGTACTTC. Translating it yields CASRAGDRYEQYF.

This clonotype was found a few times. This chain links TRBV10-3 with TRBJ1-2; 7 positions match TRBD1. Losses at the gene ends were 0 bases for V and 2 bases for J; bases not matched to a gene: 0. Germline values: CDR1 ENHRY, CDR2 SYGVKD. CDR3 length equals 14 residues. The CDR3 is CAISESTGNYGYTF. The CDR3 nucleotides are TGTGCCATCAGTGAGTCGACAGGGAACTATGGCTACACCTTC.

The chain couples TRBV11-2 to TRBJ2-3, with D possibly matching TRBD1 (6 bases). The germline CDR1 and CDR2 sequences are SGHAT and FQNNGV. Trimming cost V 4 bases and J 4 bases, with 12 bases left between them. There are 14 residues in the CDR3. Here the CDR3 reads CASSSHTGPDTQYF. In nucleotides, the CDR3 is TGTGCCAGCAGCTCGCACACAGGGCCAGATACGCAGTATTTT.

This chain links TRBV20-1 with TRBJ1-5; tentatively, D is TRBD1 (6 bases). The germline gives CDR1 DFQATT, CDR2 SNEGSKA (reference sequence). The CDR3 is 14 amino acids. The V gene lost 4 bases and the J gene lost 0 bases, with 10 bases spanning the gap. In nucleotides, the CDR3 is TGCAGTGCTAACCAGGGGTATAGCAATCAGCCCCAGCATTTT. Translated: CSANQGYSNQPQHF.

There are many counts of this clonotype. The chain links TRBV5-1 to TRBJ2-5; 9 nucleotides line up with TRBD2. J gave up 1 base and V 3 bases, and 4 bases lay outside the gene matches. CDR1 is SGHRS and CDR2 is YFSETQ in the germline V gene. The CDR3 runs 15 residues. The DNA of the CDR3 is TGCGCCAGCAGCTCCAGACTAGCGGCCCAAGAGACCCAGTACTTC. This codes for CASSSRLAAQETQYF.

The V gene is TRBV24-1, the J gene TRBJ1-5, with 8 positions matching TRBD1. The germline V gene has CDR1 KGHDR and CDR2 SFDVKD. Losses at the gene ends were 5 bases for V and 7 bases for J; bases not matched to a gene: 9. This CDR3 has 15 amino acids. The CDR3 region has the DNA TGTGCCACCAGTGGAACCGGGACAGGAAAACAGCCCCAGCATTTT. Encoded protein: CATSGTGTGKQPQHF.

J is TRBJ2-6 and V is TRBV5-1; 10 bases fit TRBD1. The CDR3 length is 19 residues. CDR1 SGHRS and CDR2 YFSETQ come from the germline V gene. Germline trimming cut 0 bases from V and 0 bases from J; bases unmatched to any gene: 6. CDR3: CASSLARQGARSGANVLTF. CDR3 sequence (DNA): TGCGCCAGCAGCTTGGCTCGACAGGGGGCCCGCTCTGGGGCCAACGTCCTGACTTTC.

This clonotype has a count of ten or more. The J gene is TRBJ2-2, the V gene TRBV9; D is unresolved. The V end was cut by 3 bases, the J end by 4 bases, with 7 bases between. The CDR3 loop spans 13 amino acids. The germline CDR1 and CDR2 sequences are SGDLS and YYNGEE. Here the CDR3 reads CASSDVGTGELFF. DNA for the CDR3: TGTGCCAGCAGCGACGTAGGCACCGGGGAGCTGTTTTTT.

Written as DNA, the CDR3 is TGTGCCAGCAGCTTAGATGACTTAGGCCAAGAGACCCAGTACTTC. Amino acids: CASSLDDLGQETQYF. The chain recombines TRBV7-6 with TRBJ2-5; no definite D call. The germline V gene has CDR1 SGHVS and CDR2 FNYEAQ. The V gene lost 1 base and the J gene lost 1 base, with 10 bases spanning the gap. The CDR3 has 15 residues.

As concerns this clonotype: No conserved phenylalanine or tryptophan is present at the end of the CDR3, so a read error is the likely explanation. The chain recombines TRBV19 with TRBJ2-4; D is ambiguous. The CDR3 runs 13 residues. Germline V gene sequence: CDR1 LNHDA, CDR2 SQIVND (reference sequence). Trimming pared 6 bases from V and 0 bases from J, leaving 6 bases between. The CDR3 reads CASSPLAKNIQYL. CDR3 sequence (DNA): TGTGCCAGTAGCCCGTTAGCCAAAAACATTCAGTACCTC.